Listed below are T cell receptor beta chains from one sample, sequenced in a study of OX40 agonist ivuxolimab in advanced cancers. Generated by immunoSEQ multiplex PCR, the TCRdb table keeps only in-frame clones and is missing some. The table records fewer than 90,000 clones, about 88% of them present only once. The material was CD4+ or CD8+ T cells sorted from blood, obtained in a trial of the OX40 agonist ivuxolimab. These receptors were obtained from an adult with an advanced solid tumor such as melanoma, head and neck, liver or kidney cancer. Both conserved end residues are part of each CDR3. The order of the fields is CDR3 length, D gene, clone size, J gene, V gene, CDR3 DNA, CDR3 protein. The D gene is left open where the match is weak. For some rows the clone size is stated as once, few or many, or as a class when expanded; others skip it.

14,-,-,TRBJ2-1,TRBV5-1,TGCGCCAGCAGACTCTCCAACTCCTACAATGAGCAGTTCTTC,CASRLSNSYNEQFF
14,-,-,TRBJ2-5,TRBV5-1,TGCGCCAGCAGCCGACAGACGGGGCAAGAGACCCAGTACTTC,CASSRQTGQETQYF
15,-,-,TRBJ2-6,TRBV5-4,TGTGCCAGCAGCTTACCGGCCTCTGGGGCCAACGTCCTGACTTTC,CASSLPASGANVLTF
15,-,-,TRBJ1-6,TRBV6-5,TGTGCCAGCAGTTACCGACCGGGGGCGGATTCACCCCTCCACTTT,CASSYRPGADSPLHF
14,TRBD2,-,TRBJ2-7,TRBV6-1,TGTGCCAGCAGGTCAGGTAGCGGGGGAAGAGAGCAGTACTTC,CASRSGSGGREQYF
16,-,-,TRBJ1-1,TRBV19,TGTGCCAGTAGTATACGATCTCTCGACCTGAACACTGAAGCTTTCTTT,CASSIRSLDLNTEAFF
14,-,-,TRBJ1-4,TRBV6-1,TGTGCCAGCAATCGGCAAGGTTCTAATGAAAAACTGTTTTTT,CASNRQGSNEKLFF
13,TRBD2,-,TRBJ2-1,TRBV19,TGTGCCACCGGGGGGAGGGAGAACAATGAGCAGTTCTTC,CATGGRENNEQFF
15,TRBD1,-,TRBJ1-5,TRBV7-9,TGTGCCAGCAGCTTTTCGGACAGGGGCAATCAGCCCCAGCATTTT,CASSFSDRGNQPQHF
14,TRBD2,-,TRBJ2-1,TRBV7-9,TGTGCCAGCAGCCAGATAGCGGGAGGTGGTGAGCAGTTCTTC,CASSQIAGGGEQFF
15,TRBD1,-,TRBJ1-6,TRBV7-8,TGTGCCAGCAGCTTCTCAGGGACAGATAATTCACCCCTCCACTTT,CASSFSGTDNSPLHF
14,-,-,TRBJ1-1,TRBV7-3,TGTGCCAGCAGCTTAAACAGGGCAAACACTGAAGCTTTCTTT,CASSLNRANTEAFF
16,-,-,TRBJ2-5,TRBV5-5,TGTGCCAGCAGCTTGCTGGGACTCTCGCTGAGGGAGACCCAGTACTTC,CASSLLGLSLRETQYF
16,TRBD2,-,TRBJ2-1,TRBV18,TGTGCCAGCTCACCACCGCGACTAGCGACGTACAATGAGCAGTTCTTC,CASSPPRLATYNEQFF
12,-,-,TRBJ1-6,TRBV7-9,TGTGCCAGCAGCTTACCTGGGACACCCCTCCACTTT,CASSLPGTPLHF
15,-,-,TRBJ2-1,TRBV14,TGTGCCAGCAGCCAAGAGGTGTTAAGGTACAATGAGCAGTTCTTC,CASSQEVLRYNEQFF
13,-,-,TRBJ2-7,TRBV9,TGTGCCAGCAGCGTAGACACAGGCTACGAGCAGTACTTC,CASSVDTGYEQYF
14,-,-,TRBJ1-2,TRBV4-2,TGTGCCAGCAGCCAAGAGGGGATAGGCTATGGCTACACCTTC,CASSQEGIGYGYTF
16,-,-,TRBJ1-5,TRBV28,TGTGCCAGCACTGGGGGACTGGGGGTGCTAAATCAGCCCCAGCATTTT,CASTGGLGVLNQPQHF
16,TRBD2,-,TRBJ2-1,TRBV9,TGTGCCAGCAGCGTAGGATTTGGCGGGGGGGCCGGCGAGCAGTTCTTC,CASSVGFGGGAGEQFF
14,-,few,TRBJ2-5,TRBV5-1,TGCGCCAGCAGCCGGGACCAGGCGAGGGAGACCCAGTACTTC,CASSRDQARETQYF
14,TRBD2,once,TRBJ2-7,TRBV2,TGTGCCAGCAACCCGTCTAGCGGGTGGTACGAGCAGTACTTC,CASNPSSGWYEQYF
16,TRBD1,-,TRBJ2-1,TRBV4-2,TGTGCCAGCAGCCAAGATGGACAGGGGGCCCTGAATGAGCAGTTCTTC,CASSQDGQGALNEQFF
17,-,-,TRBJ1-1,TRBV30,TGTGCCTGGAACAGGGCGCGGCTACTACATGGGGGTCCTGAAGCTTTCTTT,CAWNRARLLHGGPEAFF
15,TRBD2,-,TRBJ2-2,TRBV27,TGTGCCAGCACCCTAGCGGGGGCGAACACCGGGGAGCTGTTTTTT,CASTLAGANTGELFF
11,-,-,TRBJ1-2,TRBV30,TGTGCCTGGACCCCTAACTATGGCTACACCTTC,CAWTPNYGYTF
15,-,-,TRBJ1-2,TRBV6-5,TGTGCCAGCAGTTACAGCAGGGGAGGCAACTATGGCTACACCTTC,CASSYSRGGNYGYTF
14,-,-,TRBJ2-1,TRBV6-1,TGTGCCAGCAGGAACCGCCAGGGGAGGAATGAGCAGTTCTTC,CASRNRQGRNEQFF
13,-,-,TRBJ1-1,TRBV2,TGTGCCAGCAGTATGTTGAAGAGCACTGAAGCTTTCTTT,CASSMLKSTEAFF
12,-,-,TRBJ1-5,TRBV2,TGTGCCAGCCAGGGGAGCAATCAGCCCCAGCATTTT,CASQGSNQPQHF
16,-,-,TRBJ2-3,TRBV7-3,TGTGCCAGCAGCCCAAGCTCCCTTTTGGGCACAGATACGCAGTATTTT,CASSPSSLLGTDTQYF
16,-,-,TRBJ2-7,TRBV5-1,TGCGCCAGCAGCTTGGTGTCAGGGGTGGTAGCCTACGAGCAGTACTTC,CASSLVSGVVAYEQYF
13,-,-,TRBJ1-2,TRBV27,TGTGCCAGCAGCGGGGCGGGTAACTATGGCTACACCTTC,CASSGAGNYGYTF
16,TRBD1,-,TRBJ2-3,TRBV18,TGTGCCAGCTCAACACGACAGGGAAGGAGCACAGATACGCAGTATTTT,CASSTRQGRSTDTQYF
20,TRBD2,-,TRBJ2-7,TRBV10-3,TGTGCCATCAGTGGCGGGGGCCAGACTAGCGGGAGTGGGGGCCTATACGAGCAGTACTTC,CAISGGGQTSGSGGLYEQYF
13,-,-,TRBJ1-2,TRBV7-8,TGTGCCAGCAGCTTGACCCCGGATTATGGCTACACCTTC,CASSLTPDYGYTF
15,-,-,TRBJ1-4,TRBV9,TGTGCCAGCAGCGTGCAGGGCGGCACTAATGAAAAACTGTTTTTT,CASSVQGGTNEKLFF
13,-,few,TRBJ1-6,TRBV18,TGTGCCAGCTCTCAGGACGGGGATTCACCCCTCCACTTT,CASSQDGDSPLHF
15,-,-,TRBJ2-1,TRBV7-3,TGTGCCAGCACTCGCGGCCCCGGGTTACAATATGAGCAGTTCTTC,CASTRGPGLQYEQFF
15,TRBD1,-,TRBJ1-5,TRBV6-1,TGTGCCAGCAGACGGACAGGATTTAGCAATCAGCCCCAGCATTTT,CASRRTGFSNQPQHF
14,-,-,TRBJ2-7,TRBV5-6,TGTGCCAGCAGCTTGCTCGCCAGAGACTACGAGCAGTACTTC,CASSLLARDYEQYF
15,-,-,TRBJ1-5,TRBV11-3,TGTGCCAGCAGCTTAGTCTGGACAGCTAATCAGCCCCAGCATTTT,CASSLVWTANQPQHF
13,-,once,TRBJ1-3,TRBV5-5,TGTGCCAGCAGCTTTTCCTCTGGAAACACCATATATTTT,CASSFSSGNTIYF
15,TRBD2,-,TRBJ2-3,TRBV7-7,TGTGCCAGCAGTCAGGGACTAGCACTCACAGATACGCAGTATTTT,CASSQGLALTDTQYF
13,-,-,TRBJ1-5,TRBV2,TGTGCCAGCACCGGGACTCTCAATCAGCCCCAGCATTTT,CASTGTLNQPQHF